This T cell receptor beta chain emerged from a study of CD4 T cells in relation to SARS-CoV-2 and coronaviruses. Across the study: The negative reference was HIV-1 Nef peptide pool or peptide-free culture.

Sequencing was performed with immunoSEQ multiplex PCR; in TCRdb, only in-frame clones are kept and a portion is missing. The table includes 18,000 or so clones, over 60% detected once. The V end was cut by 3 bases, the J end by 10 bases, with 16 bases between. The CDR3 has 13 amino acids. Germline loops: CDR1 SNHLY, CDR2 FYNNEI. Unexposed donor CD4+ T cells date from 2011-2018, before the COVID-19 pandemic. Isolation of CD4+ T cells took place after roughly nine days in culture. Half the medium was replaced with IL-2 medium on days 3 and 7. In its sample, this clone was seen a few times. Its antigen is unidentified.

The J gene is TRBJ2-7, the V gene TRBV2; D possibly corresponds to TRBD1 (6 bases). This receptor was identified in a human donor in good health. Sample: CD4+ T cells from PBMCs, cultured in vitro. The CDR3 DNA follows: TGTGCCAGCAGTGAGTCACCAGGGGCCCTACAGTACTTC. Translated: CASSESPGALQYF.